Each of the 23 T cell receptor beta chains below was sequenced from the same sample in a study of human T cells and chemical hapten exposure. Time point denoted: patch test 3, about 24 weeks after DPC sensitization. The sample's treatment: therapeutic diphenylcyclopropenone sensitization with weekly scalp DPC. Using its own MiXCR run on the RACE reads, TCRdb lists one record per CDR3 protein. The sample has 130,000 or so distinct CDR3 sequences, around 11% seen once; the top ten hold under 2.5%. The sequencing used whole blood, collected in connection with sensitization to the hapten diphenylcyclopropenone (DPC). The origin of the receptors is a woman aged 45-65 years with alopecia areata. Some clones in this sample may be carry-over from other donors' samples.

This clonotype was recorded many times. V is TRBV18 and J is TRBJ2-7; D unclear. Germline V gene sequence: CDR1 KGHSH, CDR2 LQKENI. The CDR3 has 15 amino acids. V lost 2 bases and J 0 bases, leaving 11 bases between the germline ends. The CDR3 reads CASSPNPDSSYEQYF. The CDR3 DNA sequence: TGTGCCAGCTCACCAAACCCCGATAGCTCCTACGAGCAGTACTTC. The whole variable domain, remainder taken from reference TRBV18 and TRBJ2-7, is NAGVMQNPRHLVRRRGQEARLRCSPMKGHSHVYWYRQLPEEGLKFMVYLQKENIIDESGMPKERFSAEFPKEGPSILRIQQVVRGDSAAYFCASSPNPDSSYEQYFGPGTRLTVT.

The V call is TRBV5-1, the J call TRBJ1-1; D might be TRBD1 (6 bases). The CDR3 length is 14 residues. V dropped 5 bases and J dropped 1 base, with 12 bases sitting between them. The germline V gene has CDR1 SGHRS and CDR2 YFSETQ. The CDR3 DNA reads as TGCGCCAGCAGATCGACAGGCGCGAACACTGAAGCTTTCTTT. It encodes CASRSTGANTEAFF.

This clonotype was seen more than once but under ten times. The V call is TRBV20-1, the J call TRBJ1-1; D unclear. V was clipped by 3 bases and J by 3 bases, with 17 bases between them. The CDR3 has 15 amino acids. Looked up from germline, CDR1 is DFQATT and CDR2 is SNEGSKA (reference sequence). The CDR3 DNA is TGCAGTGCTAGTTTGCCCAAATCCGGGGACACTGAAGCTTTCTTT. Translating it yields CSASLPKSGDTEAFF.

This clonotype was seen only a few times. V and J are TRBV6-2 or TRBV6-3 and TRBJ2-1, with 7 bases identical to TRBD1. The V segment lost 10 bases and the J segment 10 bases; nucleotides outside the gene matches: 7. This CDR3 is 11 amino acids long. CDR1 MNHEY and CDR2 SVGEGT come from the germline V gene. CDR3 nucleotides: TGTGCCACCCATCAGGGGGAAGAGCAGTTCTTC. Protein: CATHQGEEQFF.

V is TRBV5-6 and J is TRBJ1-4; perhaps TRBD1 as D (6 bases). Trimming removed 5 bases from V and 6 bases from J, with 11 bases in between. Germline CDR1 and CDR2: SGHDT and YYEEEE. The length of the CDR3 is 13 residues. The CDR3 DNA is TGTGCCAGCAGGGGACAACTTGATGAAAAACTGTTTTTT. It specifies CASRGQLDEKLFF.

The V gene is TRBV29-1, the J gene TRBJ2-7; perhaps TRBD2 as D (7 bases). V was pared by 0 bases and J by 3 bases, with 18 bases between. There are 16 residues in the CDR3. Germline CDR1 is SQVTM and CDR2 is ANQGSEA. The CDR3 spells CSVEESGRRGGYEQYF. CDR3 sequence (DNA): TGCAGCGTTGAAGAGTCAGGCCGAAGGGGGGGCTACGAGCAGTACTTC.

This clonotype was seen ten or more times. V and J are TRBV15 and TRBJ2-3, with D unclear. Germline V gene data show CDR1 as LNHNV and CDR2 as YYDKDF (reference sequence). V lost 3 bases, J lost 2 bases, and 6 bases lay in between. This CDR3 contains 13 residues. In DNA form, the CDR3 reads TGTGCCACCAGCAGTCCAGCCACAGATACGCAGTATTTT. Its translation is CATSSPATDTQYF.

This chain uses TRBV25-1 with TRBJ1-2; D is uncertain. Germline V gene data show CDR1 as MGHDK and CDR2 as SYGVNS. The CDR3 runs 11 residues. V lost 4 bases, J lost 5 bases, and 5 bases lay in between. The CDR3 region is CASSGGYGYTF. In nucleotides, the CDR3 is TGTGCCAGCAGTGGGGGTTATGGCTACACCTTC.

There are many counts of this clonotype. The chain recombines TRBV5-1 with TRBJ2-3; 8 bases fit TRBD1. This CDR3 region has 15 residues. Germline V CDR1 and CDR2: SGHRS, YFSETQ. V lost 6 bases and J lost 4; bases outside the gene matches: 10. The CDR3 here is CASTTPQGAADTQYF. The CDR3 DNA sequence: TGCGCCAGCACCACCCCCCAGGGGGCGGCAGATACGCAGTATTTT.

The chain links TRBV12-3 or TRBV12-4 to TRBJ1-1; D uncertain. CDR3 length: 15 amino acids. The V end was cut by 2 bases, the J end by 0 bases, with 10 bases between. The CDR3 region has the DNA TGTGCCAGCAGTTTAAACACCGGAATGAACACTGAAGCTTTCTTT. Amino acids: CASSLNTGMNTEAFF.

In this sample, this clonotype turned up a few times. CDR3 in amino acids: CSVGRQGANEKLFF. The CDR3 bases are TGCAGCGTTGGGCGTCAGGGGGCGAATGAAAAACTGTTTTTT. This rearrangement joins TRBV29-1 to TRBJ1-4, with 8 bases identical to TRBD1. V lost 4 bases, J lost 5 bases, and 6 bases stayed unmatched. Germline-derived CDR1 and CDR2 are SQVTM and ANQGSEA. This CDR3 is built from 14 residues.

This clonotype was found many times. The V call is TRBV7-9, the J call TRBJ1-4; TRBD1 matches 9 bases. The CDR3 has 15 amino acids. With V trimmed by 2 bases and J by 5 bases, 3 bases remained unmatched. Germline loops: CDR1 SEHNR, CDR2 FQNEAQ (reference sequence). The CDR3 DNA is TGTGCCAGCAGCTTACCGGGACAGGGCAATGAAAAACTGTTTTTT. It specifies CASSLPGQGNEKLFF.

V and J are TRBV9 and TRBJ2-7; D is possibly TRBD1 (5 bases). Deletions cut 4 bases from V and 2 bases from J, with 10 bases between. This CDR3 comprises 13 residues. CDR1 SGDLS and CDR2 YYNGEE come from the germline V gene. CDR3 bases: TGTGCCAGCAGCCCCTCAGGGCCCTACGAGCAGTACTTC. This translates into CASSPSGPYEQYF. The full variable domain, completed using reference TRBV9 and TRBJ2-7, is DSGVTQTPKHLITATGQRVTLRCSPRSGDLSVYWYQQSLDQGLQFLIQYYNGEERAKGNILERFSAQQFPDLHSELNLSSLELGDSALYFCASSPSGPYEQYFGPGTRLTVT.

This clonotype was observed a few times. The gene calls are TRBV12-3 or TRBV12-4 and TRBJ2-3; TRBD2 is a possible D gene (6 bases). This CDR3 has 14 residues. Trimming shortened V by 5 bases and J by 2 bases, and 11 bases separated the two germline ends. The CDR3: CASSVTRNTDTQYF. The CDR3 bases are TGTGCCAGCAGTGTGACTAGAAACACAGATACGCAGTATTTT.

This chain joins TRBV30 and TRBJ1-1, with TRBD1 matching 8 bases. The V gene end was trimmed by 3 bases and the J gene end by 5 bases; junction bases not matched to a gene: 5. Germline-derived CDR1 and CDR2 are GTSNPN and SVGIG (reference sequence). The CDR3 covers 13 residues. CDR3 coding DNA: TGTGCCTGGAGCGAGACAGGGGTAACTGAAGCTTTCTTT. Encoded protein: CAWSETGVTEAFF. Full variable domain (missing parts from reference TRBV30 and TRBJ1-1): SQTIHQWPATLVQPVGSPLSLECTVEGTSNPNLYWYRQAAGRGLQLLFYSVGIGQISSEVPQNLSASRPQDRQFILSSKKLLLSDSGFYLCAWSETGVTEAFFGQGTRLTVV.

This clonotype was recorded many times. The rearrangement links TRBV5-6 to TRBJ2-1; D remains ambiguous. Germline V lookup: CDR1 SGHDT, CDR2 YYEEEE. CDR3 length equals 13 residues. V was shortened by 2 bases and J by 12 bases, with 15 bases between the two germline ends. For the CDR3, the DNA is TGTGCCAGCAGCTTACGGGCCCAAATCGGGCAGTTCTTC. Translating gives CASSLRAQIGQFF.

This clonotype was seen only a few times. DNA of the CDR3: TGTGCCAGCAGTTTAAGTGTTAGGCCAGGGGGGACTGAAGCTTTCTTT. Its translation is CASSLSVRPGGTEAFF. The chain carries TRBV12-3 or TRBV12-4 and TRBJ1-1; 7 bases match TRBD1. The CDR3 has 16 amino acids. With 2 bases clipped from V and 5 bases from J, the junction kept 11 bases outside the gene matches.

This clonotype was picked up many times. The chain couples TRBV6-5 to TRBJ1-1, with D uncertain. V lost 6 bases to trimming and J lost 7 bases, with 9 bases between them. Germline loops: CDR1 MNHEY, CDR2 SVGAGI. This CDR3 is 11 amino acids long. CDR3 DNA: TGTGCCAGCAGAACAGATCGTGAAGCTTTCTTT. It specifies CASRTDREAFF.

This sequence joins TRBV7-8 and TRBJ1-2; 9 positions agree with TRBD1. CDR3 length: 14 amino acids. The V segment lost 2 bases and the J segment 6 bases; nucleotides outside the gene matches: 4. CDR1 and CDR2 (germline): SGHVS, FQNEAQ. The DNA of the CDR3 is TGTGCCAGCAGCTTACGGGACAGGGTTCATGGCTACACCTTC. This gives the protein CASSLRDRVHGYTF.

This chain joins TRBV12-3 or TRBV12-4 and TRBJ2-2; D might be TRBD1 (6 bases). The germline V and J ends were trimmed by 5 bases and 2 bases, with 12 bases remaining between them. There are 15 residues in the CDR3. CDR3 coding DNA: TGTGCCAGCAGTACTCGGACAGTTAACACCGGGGAGCTGTTTTTT. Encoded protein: CASSTRTVNTGELFF.

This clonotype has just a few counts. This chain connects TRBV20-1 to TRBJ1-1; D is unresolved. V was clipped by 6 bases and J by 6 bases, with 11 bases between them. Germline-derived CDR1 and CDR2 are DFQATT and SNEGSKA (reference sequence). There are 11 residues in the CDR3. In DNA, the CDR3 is TGCAGTGCCTTTGACCGTTCTGAAGCTTTCTTT. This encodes CSAFDRSEAFF.

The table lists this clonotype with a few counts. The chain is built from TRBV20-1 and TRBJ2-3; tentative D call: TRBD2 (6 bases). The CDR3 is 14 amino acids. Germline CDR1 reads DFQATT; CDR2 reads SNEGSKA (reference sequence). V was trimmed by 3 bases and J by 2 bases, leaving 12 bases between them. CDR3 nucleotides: TGCAGTGCTAGGAAAACGGGACTCACAGATACGCAGTATTTT. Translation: CSARKTGLTDTQYF.

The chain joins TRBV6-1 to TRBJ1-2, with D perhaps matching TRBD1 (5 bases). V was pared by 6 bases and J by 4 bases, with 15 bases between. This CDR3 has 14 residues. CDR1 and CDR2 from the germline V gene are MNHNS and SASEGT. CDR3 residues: CASRRRGEVYGYTF. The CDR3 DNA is TGTGCCAGCAGACGACGGGGGGAGGTCTATGGCTACACCTTC.